The entry below describes one TCR beta chain. Its antigen remains unknown. Using its own MiXCR run on the reads, TCRdb lists one record per CDR3 protein. The profile covers 110,000 or so distinct CDR3 sequences, with 30% appearing a single time and 35% to 50% taken by the ten largest. The V and J ends lost 1 base and 0 bases respectively, with 13 bases between them. Germline-derived CDR1 and CDR2 are SGHTA and FQGNSA. The CDR3 has 17 residues. This sample was included in a study of T cell repertoires in cytomegalovirus infection. Study in general: Alongside well-studied HLA-B-restricted CMV epitopes, recently identified HLA-C-restricted CMV epitopes were also used. Matching HLA type, along with CMV infection, was indicated by public TCR beta signatures. Study results and caveats: The response measured ex vivo was dominated by TCR beta clonotypes (HLA-C-restricted and CMV-specific).

The sample was CD8+ T cells from cultured PBMCs, taken from culture after CMV antigen stimulation. The chain combines TRBV7-2 with TRBJ1-3; D gene ambiguous. This receptor was taken from a human donor in good health (CMV status not recorded). Some clones in this sample may be carry-over from other donors' samples. Here the CDR3 reads CASSLVAAPDSGNTIYF. CDR3 DNA: TGTGCCAGCAGCTTAGTCGCCGCCCCGGACTCTGGAAACACCATATATTTT.